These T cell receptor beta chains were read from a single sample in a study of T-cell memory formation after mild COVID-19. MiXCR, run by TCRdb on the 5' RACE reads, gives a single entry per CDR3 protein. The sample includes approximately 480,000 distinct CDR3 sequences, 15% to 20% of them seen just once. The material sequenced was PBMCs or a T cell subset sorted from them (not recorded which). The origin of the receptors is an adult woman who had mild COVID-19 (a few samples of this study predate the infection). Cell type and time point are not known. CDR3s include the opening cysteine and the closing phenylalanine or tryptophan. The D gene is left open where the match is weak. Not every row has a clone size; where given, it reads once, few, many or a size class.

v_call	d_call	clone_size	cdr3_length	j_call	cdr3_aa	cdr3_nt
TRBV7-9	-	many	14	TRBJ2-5	CASRLSASQETQYF	TGTGCCAGCAGGTTGTCGGCTTCCCAAGAGACCCAGTACTTC
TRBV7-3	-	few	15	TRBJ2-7	CASSLSPGGYYEQYF	TGTGCCAGCAGCTTAAGTCCAGGGGGGTACTACGAGCAGTACTTC
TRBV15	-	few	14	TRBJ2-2	CATGPGGETGELFF	TGTGCCACTGGGCCCGGGGGAGAAACCGGGGAGCTGTTTTTT
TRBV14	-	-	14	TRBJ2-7	CASSQFQSSYEQYF	TGTGCCAGCAGCCAATTCCAGAGCTCCTACGAGCAGTACTTC
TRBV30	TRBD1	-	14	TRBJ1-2	CAWNIDRGRDGYTF	TGTGCCTGGAACATAGACAGGGGACGGGATGGCTACACCTTC
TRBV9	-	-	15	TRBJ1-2	CASSIGQTHNYGYTF	TGTGCCAGCAGCATAGGACAGACCCATAACTATGGCTACACCTTC
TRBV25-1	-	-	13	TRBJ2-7	CASRSGGSYEQYF	TGTGCCAGCCGAAGTGGGGGGTCCTACGAGCAGTACTTC
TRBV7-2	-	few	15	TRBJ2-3	CASSLEISPTDTQYF	TGTGCCAGCAGCTTAGAGATCTCCCCCACAGATACGCAGTATTTT
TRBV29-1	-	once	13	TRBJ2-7	CSVGGGQIYEQYF	TGCAGCGTTGGTGGTGGGCAGATCTACGAGCAGTACTTC
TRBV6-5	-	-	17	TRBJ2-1	CASSYSLTWVTYNEQFF	TGTGCCAGCAGTTACTCGCTTACATGGGTTACCTACAATGAGCAGTTCTTC
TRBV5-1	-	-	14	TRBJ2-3	CASNPWRATDTQYF	TGCGCCAGCAACCCCTGGAGGGCCACAGATACGCAGTATTTT
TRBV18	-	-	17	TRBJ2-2	CASSPPRDSDFTGELFF	TGTGCCAGCTCACCACCGAGGGACTCCGATTTCACCGGGGAGCTGTTTTTT
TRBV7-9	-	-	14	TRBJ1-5	CASSLGHSNQPQHF	TGTGCCAGCAGCTTAGGTCACAGCAATCAGCCCCAGCATTTT
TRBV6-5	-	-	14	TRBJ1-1	CASSPPRGGSEAFF	TGTGCCAGCAGCCCCCCAAGGGGCGGCTCTGAAGCTTTCTTT
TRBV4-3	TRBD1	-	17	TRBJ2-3	CASSQEPGQGIPDTQYF	TGCGCCAGCAGCCAAGAGCCGGGACAGGGGATCCCAGATACGCAGTATTTT
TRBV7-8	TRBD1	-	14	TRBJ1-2	CASSLADRDYGYTF	TGTGCCAGCAGCTTAGCGGACAGGGACTATGGCTACACCTTC
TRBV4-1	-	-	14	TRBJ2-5	CASSRDVFQETQYF	TGCGCCAGCAGCCGAGACGTGTTCCAAGAGACCCAGTACTTC
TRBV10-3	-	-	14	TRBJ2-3	CAISESEGASTQYF	TGTGCCATCAGTGAGTCAGAAGGGGCCAGTACGCAGTATTTT
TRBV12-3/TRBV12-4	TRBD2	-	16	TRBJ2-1	CASSVSGRGFYNEQFF	TGTGCCAGCAGTGTTAGCGGGAGAGGCTTCTACAATGAGCAGTTCTTC
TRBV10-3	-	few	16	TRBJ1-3	CAISDQSRHSGNTIYF	TGTGCCATCAGTGACCAAAGTCGGCACTCTGGAAACACCATATATTTT
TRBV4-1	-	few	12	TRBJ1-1	CASSQLGTEAFF	TGCGCCAGCAGCCAATTGGGCACTGAAGCTTTCTTT
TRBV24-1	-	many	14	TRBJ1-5	CATSEGSSNQPQHF	TGTGCCACCAGTGAGGGGAGTAGCAATCAGCCCCAGCATTTT
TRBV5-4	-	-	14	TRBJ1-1	CASSLTEPNTEAFF	TGTGCCAGCAGCTTGACAGAGCCGAACACTGAAGCTTTCTTT
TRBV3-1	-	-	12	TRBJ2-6	CASSQGANVLTF	TGTGCCAGCAGCCAAGGGGCCAACGTCCTGACTTTC
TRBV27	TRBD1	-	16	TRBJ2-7	CASSRLGTGVSYEQYF	TGTGCCAGCAGTCGCCTAGGGACAGGGGTTTCCTACGAGCAGTACTTC
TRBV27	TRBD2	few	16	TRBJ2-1	CASSFLLAGGYNEQFF	TGTGCCAGCAGTTTCCTACTAGCGGGAGGTTACAATGAGCAGTTCTTC
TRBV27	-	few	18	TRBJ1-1	CASSLRARLGGMNTEAFF	TGTGCCAGCAGTTTAAGGGCCAGGTTGGGAGGCATGAACACTGAAGCTTTCTTT
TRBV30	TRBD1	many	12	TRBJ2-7	CAKGQTPYEQYF	TGTGCCAAGGGACAGACACCGTACGAGCAGTACTTC
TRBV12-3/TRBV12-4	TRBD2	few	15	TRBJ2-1	CASSGPGLASNEQFF	TGTGCCAGCAGTGGACCGGGACTAGCGTCAAATGAGCAGTTCTTC
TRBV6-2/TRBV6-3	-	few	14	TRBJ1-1	CASSYSRRNTEAFF	TGTGCCAGCAGTTACTCGAGGAGGAACACTGAAGCTTTCTTT
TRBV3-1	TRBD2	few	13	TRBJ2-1	CASSQGSGVAQFF	TGTGCCAGCAGCCAGGGGAGCGGGGTTGCGCAGTTCTTC
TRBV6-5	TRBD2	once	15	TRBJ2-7	CASTQRAGVSYEQYF	TGTGCCAGCACCCAGCGGGCGGGAGTATCTTACGAGCAGTACTTC
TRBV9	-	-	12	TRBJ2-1	CASSDLLDEQFF	TGTGCCAGCAGCGATTTGTTGGATGAGCAGTTCTTC
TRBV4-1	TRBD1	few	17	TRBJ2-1	CASSRPGQKLSYNEQFF	TGCGCCAGCAGCCGGCCGGGACAGAAACTCTCCTACAATGAGCAGTTCTTC
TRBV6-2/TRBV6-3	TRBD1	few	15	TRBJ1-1	CASSSPGQGAYEAFF	TGTGCCAGCAGTTCCCCGGGACAGGGGGCTTACGAAGCTTTCTTT
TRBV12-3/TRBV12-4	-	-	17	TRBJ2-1	CASSLARRVINYNEQFF	TGTGCCAGCAGTTTAGCGCGCAGGGTCATAAACTACAATGAGCAGTTCTTC